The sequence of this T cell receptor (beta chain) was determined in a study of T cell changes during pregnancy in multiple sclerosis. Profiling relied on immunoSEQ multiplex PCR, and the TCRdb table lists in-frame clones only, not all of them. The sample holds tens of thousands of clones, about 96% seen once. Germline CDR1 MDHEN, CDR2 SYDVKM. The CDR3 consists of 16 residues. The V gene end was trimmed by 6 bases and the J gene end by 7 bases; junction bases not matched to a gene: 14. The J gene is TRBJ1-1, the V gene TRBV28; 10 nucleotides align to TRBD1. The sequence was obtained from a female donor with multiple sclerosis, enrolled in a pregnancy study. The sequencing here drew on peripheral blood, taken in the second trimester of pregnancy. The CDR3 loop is CASSLPDRGPSNEAFF. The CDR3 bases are TGTGCCAGCAGCCTCCCCGACAGGGGGCCTTCTAATGAAGCTTTCTTT.